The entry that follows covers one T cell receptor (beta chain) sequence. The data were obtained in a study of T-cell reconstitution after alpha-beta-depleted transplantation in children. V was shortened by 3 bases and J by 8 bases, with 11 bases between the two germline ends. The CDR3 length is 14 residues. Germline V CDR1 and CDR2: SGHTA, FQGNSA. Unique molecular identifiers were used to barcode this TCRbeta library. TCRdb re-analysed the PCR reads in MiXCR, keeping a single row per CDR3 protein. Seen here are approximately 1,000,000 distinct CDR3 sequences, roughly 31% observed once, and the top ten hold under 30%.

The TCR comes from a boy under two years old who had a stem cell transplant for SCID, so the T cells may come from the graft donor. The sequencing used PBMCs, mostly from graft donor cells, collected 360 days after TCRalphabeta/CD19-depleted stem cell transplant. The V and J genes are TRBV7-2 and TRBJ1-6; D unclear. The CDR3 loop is CASSFQPGDSPLHF. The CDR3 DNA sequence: TGTGCCAGCAGCTTCCAGCCTGGGGATTCACCCCTCCACTTT. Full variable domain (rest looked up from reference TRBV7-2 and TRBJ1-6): GAGVSQSPSNKVTEKGKDVELRCDPISGHTALYWYRQSLGQGLEFLIYFQGNSAPDKSGLPSDRFSAERTGGSVSTLTIQRTQQEDSAVYLCASSFQPGDSPLHFGNGTRLTVT.